This note documents a single T cell receptor beta chain sequence. Its antigen is unidentified. When ophthalmopathy did not progress within 18 months, Graves' hyperthyroidism was considered stable. The entry originates in a study of T cells in Graves' hyperthyroidism and ophthalmopathy. Study outcomes and limitations: Within blood appeared most thyroid clonotypes that had expanded above 0.001.

Germline CDR1 and CDR2: SGHVS and FQNEAQ. V was cut by 5 bases and J by 5 bases, with 18 bases left in between. The CDR3 covers 15 residues. Amplification of TCR beta CDR3 regions used RNA as the template. Using the HTBI primer set, a first-round RT-PCR was run on the TCR CDR3. TCRdb redid the calling of the multiplex PCR reads with MiXCR, one entry per CDR3 protein. The sample comprises about 680,000 distinct CDR3 sequences, roughly a third of which are singletons, and about a third rests with the top ten. The chain recombines TRBV7-8 with TRBJ1-1, with D possibly being TRBD1 (6 bases). Sample: blood. This receptor was taken from a woman aged 40 to 50 with Graves' hyperthyroidism. The CDR3 spells CASSQDRGLGTEAFF. CDR3 DNA sequence: TGTGCCAGCAGCCAAGATAGGGGGTTGGGAACTGAAGCTTTCTTT.